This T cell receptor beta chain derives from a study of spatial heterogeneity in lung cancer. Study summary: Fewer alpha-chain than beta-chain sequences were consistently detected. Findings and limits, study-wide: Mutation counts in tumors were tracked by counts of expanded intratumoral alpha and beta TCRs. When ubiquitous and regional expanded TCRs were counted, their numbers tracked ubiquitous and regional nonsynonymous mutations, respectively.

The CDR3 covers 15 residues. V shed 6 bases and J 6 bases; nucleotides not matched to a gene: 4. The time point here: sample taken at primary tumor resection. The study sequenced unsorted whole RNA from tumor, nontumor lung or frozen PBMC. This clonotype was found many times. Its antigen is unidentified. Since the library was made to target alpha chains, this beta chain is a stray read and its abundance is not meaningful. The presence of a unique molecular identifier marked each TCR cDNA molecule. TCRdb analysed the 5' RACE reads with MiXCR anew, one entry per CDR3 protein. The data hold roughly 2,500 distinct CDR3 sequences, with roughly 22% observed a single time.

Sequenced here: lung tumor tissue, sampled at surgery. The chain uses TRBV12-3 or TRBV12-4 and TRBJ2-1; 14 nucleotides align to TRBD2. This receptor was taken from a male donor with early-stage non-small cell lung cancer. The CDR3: CASRKTSGRVNEQFF. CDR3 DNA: TGTGCCAGCAGAAAGACTAGCGGGAGGGTCAATGAGCAGTTCTTC.